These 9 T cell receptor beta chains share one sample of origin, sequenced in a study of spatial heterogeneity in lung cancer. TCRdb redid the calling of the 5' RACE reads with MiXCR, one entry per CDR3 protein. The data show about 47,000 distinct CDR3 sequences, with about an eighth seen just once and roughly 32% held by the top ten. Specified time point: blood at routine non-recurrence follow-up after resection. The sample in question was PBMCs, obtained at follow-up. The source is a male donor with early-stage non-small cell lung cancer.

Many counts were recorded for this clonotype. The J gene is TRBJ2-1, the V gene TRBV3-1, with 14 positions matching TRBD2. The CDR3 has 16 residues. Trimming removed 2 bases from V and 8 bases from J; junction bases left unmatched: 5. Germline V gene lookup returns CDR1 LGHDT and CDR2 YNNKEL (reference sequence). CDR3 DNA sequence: TGTGCCAGCAGCCAACCGACTAGCGGGAGGGCCCATGAGCAGTTCTTC. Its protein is CASSQPTSGRAHEQFF.

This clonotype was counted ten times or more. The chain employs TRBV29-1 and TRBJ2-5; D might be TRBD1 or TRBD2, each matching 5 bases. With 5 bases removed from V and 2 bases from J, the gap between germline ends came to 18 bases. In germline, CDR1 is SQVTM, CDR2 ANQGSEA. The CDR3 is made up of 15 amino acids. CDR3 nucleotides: TGCAGCGTTTGTACGTCCCGGGGCACACAAGAGACCCAGTACTTC. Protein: CSVCTSRGTQETQYF.

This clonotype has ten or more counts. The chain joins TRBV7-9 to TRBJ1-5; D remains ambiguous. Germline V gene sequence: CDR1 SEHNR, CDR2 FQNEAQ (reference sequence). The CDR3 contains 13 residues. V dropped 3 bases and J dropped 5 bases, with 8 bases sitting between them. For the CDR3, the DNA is TGTGCCAGCAGCTTTCTGGTCGATCAGCCCCAGCATTTT. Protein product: CASSFLVDQPQHF.

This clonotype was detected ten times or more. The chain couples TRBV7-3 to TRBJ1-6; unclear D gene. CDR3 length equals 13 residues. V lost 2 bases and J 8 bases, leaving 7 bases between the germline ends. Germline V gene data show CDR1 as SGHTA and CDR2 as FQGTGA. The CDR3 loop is CASSLSPDSPLHF. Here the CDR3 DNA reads TGTGCCAGCAGCTTATCCCCCGATTCACCCCTCCACTTT.

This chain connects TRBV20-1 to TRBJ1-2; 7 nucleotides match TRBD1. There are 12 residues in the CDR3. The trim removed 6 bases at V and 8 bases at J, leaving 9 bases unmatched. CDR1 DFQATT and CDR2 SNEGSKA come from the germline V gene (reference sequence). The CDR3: CSASTQGDGYTF. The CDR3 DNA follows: TGCAGTGCCTCGACCCAGGGGGACGGCTACACCTTC.

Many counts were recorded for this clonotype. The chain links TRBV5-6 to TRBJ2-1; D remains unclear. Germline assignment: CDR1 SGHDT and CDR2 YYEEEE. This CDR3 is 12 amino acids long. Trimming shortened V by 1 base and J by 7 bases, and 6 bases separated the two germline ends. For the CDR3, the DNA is TGTGCCAGCAGCTTGTTAGGGAATGAGCAGTTCTTC. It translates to CASSLLGNEQFF.

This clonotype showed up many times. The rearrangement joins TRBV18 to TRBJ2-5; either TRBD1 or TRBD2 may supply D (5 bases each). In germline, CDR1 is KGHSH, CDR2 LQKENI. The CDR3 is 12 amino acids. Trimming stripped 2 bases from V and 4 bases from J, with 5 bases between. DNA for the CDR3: TGTGCCAGCTCACCAGGGACAGAGACCCAGTACTTC. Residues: CASSPGTETQYF.

CDR3 DNA sequence: TGTGCCAGCAGCTTAAGGGGGGAGTACAATGAGCAGTTCTTC. Encoded protein: CASSLRGEYNEQFF. The chain recombines TRBV7-3 with TRBJ2-1, with D possibly TRBD2 on 6 matching bases. V dropped 1 base and J dropped 4 bases, with 8 bases sitting between them. The germline gives CDR1 SGHTA, CDR2 FQGTGA. The CDR3 totals 14 residues.

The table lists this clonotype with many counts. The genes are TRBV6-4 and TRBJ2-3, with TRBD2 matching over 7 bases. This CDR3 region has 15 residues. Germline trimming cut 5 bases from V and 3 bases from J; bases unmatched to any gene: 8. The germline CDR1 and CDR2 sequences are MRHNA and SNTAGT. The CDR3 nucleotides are TGTGCCAGCAGTAGAATGGGACTATATACAGATACGCAGTATTTT. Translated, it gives CASSRMGLYTDTQYF.